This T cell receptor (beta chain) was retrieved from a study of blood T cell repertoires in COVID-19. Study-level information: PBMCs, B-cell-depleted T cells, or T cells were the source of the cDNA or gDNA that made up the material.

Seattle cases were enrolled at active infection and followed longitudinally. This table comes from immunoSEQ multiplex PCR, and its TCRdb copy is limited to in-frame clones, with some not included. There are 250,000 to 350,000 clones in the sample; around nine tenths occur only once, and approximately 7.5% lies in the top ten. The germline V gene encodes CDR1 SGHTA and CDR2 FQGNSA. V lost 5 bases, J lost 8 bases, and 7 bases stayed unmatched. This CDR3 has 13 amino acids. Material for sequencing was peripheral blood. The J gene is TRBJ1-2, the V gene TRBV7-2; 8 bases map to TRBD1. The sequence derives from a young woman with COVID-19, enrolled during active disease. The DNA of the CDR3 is TGTGCCAGCAGCCCACGACAGGGGCTAGGCTACACCTTC. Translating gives CASSPRQGLGYTF.